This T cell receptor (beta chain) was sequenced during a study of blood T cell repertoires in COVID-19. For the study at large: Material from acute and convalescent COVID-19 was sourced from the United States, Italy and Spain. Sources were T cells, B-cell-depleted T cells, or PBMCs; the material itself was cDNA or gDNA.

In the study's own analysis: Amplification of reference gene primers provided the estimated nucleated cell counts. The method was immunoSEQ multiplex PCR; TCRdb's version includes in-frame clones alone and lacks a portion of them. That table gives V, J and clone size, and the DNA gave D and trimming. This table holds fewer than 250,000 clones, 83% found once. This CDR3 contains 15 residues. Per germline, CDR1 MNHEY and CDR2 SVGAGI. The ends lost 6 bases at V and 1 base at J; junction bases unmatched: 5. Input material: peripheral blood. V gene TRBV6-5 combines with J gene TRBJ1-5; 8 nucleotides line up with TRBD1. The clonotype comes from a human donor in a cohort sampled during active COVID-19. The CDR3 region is CASRDRGVSNQPQHF. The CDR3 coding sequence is TGTGCCAGCAGAGACAGGGGAGTCAGCAATCAGCCCCAGCATTTT.